These 26 T cell receptor beta chains came from one sample sequenced in a study of T cell clones after liver transplantation. The protocol was immunoSEQ multiplex PCR, while the TCRdb copy is restricted to in-frame clones and leaves out a portion. The sample carries tens of thousands of clones, over 80% recorded once. Here the sequenced sample was CD4+ T cells from blood, taken around 45 months after liver transplant. The receptors come from a human patient who received a liver transplant. The graft donor may have given rise to some T cells.

V is TRBV5-1 and J is TRBJ1-3, with D possibly TRBD1 on 6 matching bases. The CDR3 sequence is 16 residues long. The germline CDR1 and CDR2 sequences are SGHRS and YFSETQ. Trimming took off 0 bases at V and 4 bases at J, with 14 bases between the two ends. For the CDR3, the DNA is TGCGCCAGCAGCTTGGCCCCCACAGGGACCGGAAACACCATATATTTT. Translated: CASSLAPTGTGNTIYF.

The rearrangement joins TRBV6-1 to TRBJ1-5; no definite D call. The ends were cut back, 3 bases at V and 6 bases at J, with 6 bases in the middle. Per germline, CDR1 MNHNS and CDR2 SASEGT. CDR3 length equals 12 residues. The DNA of the CDR3 is TGTGCCAGCAGTGACCCTATTCAGCCCCAGCATTTT. It encodes CASSDPIQPQHF.

This clone was detected once. This rearrangement joins TRBV29-1 to TRBJ1-1; no clear D. Germline CDR1 reads SQVTM; CDR2 reads ANQGSEA. The CDR3 has 15 amino acids. The ends were cut back, 6 bases at V and 10 bases at J, with 27 bases in the middle. CDR3 bases: TGCAGCGTACCACCTCCCTCGGGTGGGTACGAGAGAGCTTTCTTT. Residues: CSVPPPSGGYERAFF.

This clone has just a few counts. The chain couples TRBV7-8 to TRBJ1-4; possibly TRBD1 for D (5 bases). Trimming left V 7 bases short and J 5 bases short, with 17 bases between. Germline lookup yields CDR1 SGHVS and CDR2 FQNEAQ. There are 15 residues in the CDR3. The CDR3 DNA reads as TGTGCCAGCACCCTAACCGGGACCCTAAATGAAAAACTGTTTTTT. This codes for CASTLTGTLNEKLFF.

The chain joins TRBV18 to TRBJ2-2, with 7 positions matching TRBD1. Unmatched junction bases numbered 7, after V lost 2 bases and J lost 7 bases. The CDR3 runs 15 residues. Germline CDR1 is KGHSH and CDR2 is LQKENI. Here the CDR3 reads CASSPMTGQSGELFF. CDR3 DNA sequence: TGTGCCAGCTCACCAATGACAGGGCAAAGCGGGGAGCTGTTTTTT. Full variable domain (missing parts from reference TRBV18 and TRBJ2-2): NAGVMQNPRHLVRRRGQEARLRCSPMKGHSHVYWYRQLPEEGLKFMVYLQKENIIDESGMPKERFSAEFPKEGPSILRIQQVVRGDSAAYFCASSPMTGQSGELFFGEGSRLTVL.

The chain joins TRBV28 to TRBJ1-3, with D possibly matching TRBD1 (5 bases). Trimming took off 5 bases at V and 2 bases at J, with 13 bases between the two ends. This CDR3 is 15 amino acids long. Germline values: CDR1 MDHEN, CDR2 SYDVKM. The CDR3 nucleotides read TGTGCCAGCAGTCGAGGGGACTCCGCTGGAAACACCATATATTTT. This encodes CASSRGDSAGNTIYF.

This clone was counted a single time. This chain links TRBV4-3 with TRBJ2-1; TRBD2 aligns across 14 bases. Germline lookup yields CDR1 LGHNA and CDR2 YSLEER. Germline trimming cut 5 bases from V and 8 bases from J; bases unmatched to any gene: 17. The CDR3 contains 19 residues. The CDR3, as DNA: TGCGCCAGCAGCAACGGGGGACTAGCGGGAGTTGGTAGTCTGCATGAGCAGTTCTTC. It encodes CASSNGGLAGVGSLHEQFF.

The V and J genes are TRBV6-1 and TRBJ2-4, with TRBD2 matching 9 bases. Trimming removed 8 bases from V and 15 bases from J; junction bases left unmatched: 8. CDR1 is MNHNS and CDR2 is SASEGT in the germline V gene. This CDR3 contains 11 residues. The CDR3 nucleotides read TGTGCCAGCTTAAGGGGACTAGCTTTGTACTTC. Amino acid sequence: CASLRGLALYF.

The J gene is TRBJ2-6, the V gene TRBV28; no clear D. The CDR3 is 15 amino acids. Trimming cost V 6 bases and J 0 bases, with 9 bases left between them. In germline, CDR1 is MDHEN, CDR2 SYDVKM. The CDR3 region is CASSPAGSGANVLTF. The CDR3 DNA sequence: TGTGCCAGCAGCCCCGCCGGCTCTGGGGCCAACGTCCTGACTTTC.

The count of this clone is one. The V gene is TRBV5-1, the J gene TRBJ2-5, with no clear D. The V gene lost 9 bases and the J gene lost 5 bases, with 8 bases spanning the gap. The CDR3 consists of 10 residues. Germline V CDR1 and CDR2: SGHRS, YFSETQ. CDR3 in DNA: TGCGCCACTAAATTGGAGACCCAGTACTTC. This encodes CATKLETQYF.

J is TRBJ2-3 and V is TRBV2; D remains unclear. Germline-derived CDR1 and CDR2 are SNHLY and FYNNEI. The CDR3 is made up of 15 amino acids. The V end lost 3 bases, the J end lost 1 base, and 11 bases lay between the germline ends. CDR3 sequence (DNA): TGTGCCAGCAGTGAGTCCAGAATCGGCACAGATACGCAGTATTTT. Protein product: CASSESRIGTDTQYF. Combining the CDR3 with reference TRBV2 and TRBJ2-3 gives the whole variable domain EPEVTQTPSHQVTQMGQEVILRCVPISNHLYFYWYRQILGQKVEFLVSFYNNEISEKSEIFDDQFSVERPDGSNFTLKIRSTKLEDSAMYFCASSESRIGTDTQYFGPGTRLTVL.

The gene calls are TRBV19 and TRBJ1-2; D gene uncertain. The V gene's germline CDR1 is LNHDA and CDR2 SQIVND (reference sequence). The CDR3 contains 16 residues. V lost 5 bases and J 4 bases, leaving 20 bases between the germline ends. The CDR3 DNA follows: TGTGCCAGTAGTCCCCAATCCTACATCCTATCCTATGGCTACACCTTC. It encodes CASSPQSYILSYGYTF.

V is TRBV6-5 and J is TRBJ2-7, with D unresolved. CDR3 size: 12 residues. Germline CDR1 and CDR2: MNHEY and SVGAGI. Trimming cost V 6 bases and J 5 bases, with 11 bases left between them. CDR3 DNA: TGTGCCAGCAGAAGGACCAAGAACGAGCAGTACTTC. This gives the protein CASRRTKNEQYF.

The table lists this clone with a few counts. This chain joins TRBV11-2 and TRBJ1-3; TRBD1 matches 8 bases. Germline values: CDR1 SGHAT, CDR2 FQNNGV. The CDR3 consists of 14 residues. V lost 6 bases and J lost 5; bases outside the gene matches: 6. CDR3 amino acids: CASSPDRARNTIYF. The CDR3 DNA is TGTGCCAGCAGTCCGGACAGGGCGAGAAACACCATATATTTT.

This rearrangement joins TRBV27 to TRBJ1-4, with 9 bases matching TRBD1. This CDR3 has 15 amino acids. Trimming removed 4 bases from V and 7 bases from J; junction bases left unmatched: 7. The germline CDR1 and CDR2 sequences are MNHEY and SMNVEV (reference sequence). The CDR3 loop reads CASSSLGQGTEKLFF. CDR3 in DNA: TGTGCCAGCAGTTCCTTGGGACAGGGAACTGAAAAACTGTTTTTT.

The genes are TRBV2 and TRBJ1-1, with D perhaps matching TRBD1 (6 bases). The CDR3 runs 13 residues. V dropped 6 bases and J dropped 1 base, with 9 bases sitting between them. The germline V gene has CDR1 SNHLY and CDR2 FYNNEI. CDR3 nucleotides: TGTGCCAGCAGAGCACAGGGGAACACTGAAGCTTTCTTT. Encoded protein: CASRAQGNTEAFF.

This chain uses TRBV9 with TRBJ1-3; TRBD1 matches at 9 bases. The CDR3 covers 15 residues. Germline assignment: CDR1 SGDLS and CDR2 YYNGEE. V lost 0 bases to trimming and J lost 4 bases; unmatched junction nucleotides: 2. CDR3 DNA: TGTGCCAGCAGCGTAGGTGGGACAGGGGGAAACACCATATATTTT. It specifies CASSVGGTGGNTIYF.

The rearrangement joins TRBV6-5 to TRBJ1-3; the D is unclear. V lost 2 bases and J lost 0, with 11 bases in between. Looked up from germline, CDR1 is MNHEY and CDR2 is SVGAGI. CDR3 length: 16 amino acids. For the CDR3, the DNA is TGTGCCAGCAGTTACGGCCCTACAAGCTCTGGAAACACCATATATTTT. Its protein is CASSYGPTSSGNTIYF.

V and J are TRBV7-2 and TRBJ1-4, with D uncertain. The CDR3 has 15 residues. V gave up 5 bases and J gave up 2 bases, with 12 bases separating them. Germline V gene data show CDR1 as SGHTA and CDR2 as FQGNSA. CDR3 amino acids: CASSPWVATNEKLFF. CDR3 bases: TGTGCCAGCAGCCCCTGGGTGGCCACTAATGAAAAACTGTTTTTT. The whole variable domain, remainder taken from reference TRBV7-2 and TRBJ1-4, is GAGVSQSPSNKVTEKGKDVELRCDPISGHTALYWYRQSLGQGLEFLIYFQGNSAPDKSGLPSDRFSAERTGGSVSTLTIQRTQQEDSAVYLCASSPWVATNEKLFFGSGTQLSVL.

The rearrangement joins TRBV11-2 to TRBJ1-2; D unclear. CDR1 SGHAT and CDR2 FQNNGV come from the germline V gene. The CDR3 runs to 14 residues. The ends were cut back, 3 bases at V and 6 bases at J, with 14 bases in the middle. The CDR3 region is CASSFQTTLDGYTF. As DNA, the CDR3 is TGTGCCAGCAGCTTCCAAACGACGTTGGATGGCTACACCTTC.

V gene TRBV30 combines with J gene TRBJ2-7, with TRBD2 matching 11 bases. Germline loops: CDR1 GTSNPN, CDR2 SVGIG (reference sequence). The CDR3 extends over 15 amino acids. Germline trimming cut 8 bases from V and 5 bases from J; bases unmatched to any gene: 14. CDR3 sequence (DNA): TGTGCCCAGGGGACTAGCGGTTACCGGGGCAACGAGCAGTACTTC. It specifies CAQGTSGYRGNEQYF.

The chain is built from TRBV21-1 and TRBJ1-4. TRBV21-1 corresponds to a pseudogene. This CDR3 is built from 20 residues. The CDR3, as DNA: TGTGCCAGCAGCAGGTTCAGGGCGCCCGCGTTTACGTGGGAGGATGAAAAACTGTTTTTT. Translated: CASSRFRAPAFTWEDEKLFF.

V usage is TRBV6-1 and J usage is TRBJ2-5; D unresolved. CDR3 size: 14 residues. The germline V gene encodes CDR1 MNHNS and CDR2 SASEGT. Trimming removed 1 base from V and 8 bases from J, with 14 bases in between. The CDR3 DNA follows: TGTGCCAGCAGTGAAGGGGTCCTGGGCGCTACCCAGTACTTC. Translated: CASSEGVLGATQYF.

This clone occurred once. The V call is TRBV19, the J call TRBJ2-3; possibly TRBD2 for D (5 bases). Germline-derived CDR1 and CDR2 are LNHDA and SQIVND (reference sequence). This CDR3 has 15 amino acids. V lost 4 bases and J 3 bases, leaving 14 bases between the germline ends. The CDR3: CASSRGAISTDTQYF. The CDR3 DNA follows: TGTGCCAGTAGTAGGGGAGCTATTTCGACAGATACGCAGTATTTT.

This clone appeared once. The rearrangement joins TRBV19 to TRBJ2-1, with TRBD2 matching 10 bases. CDR1 LNHDA and CDR2 SQIVND come from the germline V gene (reference sequence). With V trimmed by 6 bases and J by 0 bases, 11 bases remained unmatched. The CDR3 totals 18 residues. CDR3: CASRGLAGDDSSYNEQFF. DNA for the CDR3: TGTGCCAGTAGGGGGCTAGCGGGAGACGACAGCTCCTACAATGAGCAGTTCTTC.

This chain connects TRBV5-4 to TRBJ2-7, with D unclear. CDR1 and CDR2 from the germline V gene are SGHNT and YYREEE (reference sequence). There are 15 residues in the CDR3. V was clipped by 5 bases and J by 4 bases, with 19 bases between them. The CDR3 DNA is TGTGCCAGCAGTCTCCCCAGCCGGACCTCTTACGAGCAGTACTTC. It specifies CASSLPSRTSYEQYF.